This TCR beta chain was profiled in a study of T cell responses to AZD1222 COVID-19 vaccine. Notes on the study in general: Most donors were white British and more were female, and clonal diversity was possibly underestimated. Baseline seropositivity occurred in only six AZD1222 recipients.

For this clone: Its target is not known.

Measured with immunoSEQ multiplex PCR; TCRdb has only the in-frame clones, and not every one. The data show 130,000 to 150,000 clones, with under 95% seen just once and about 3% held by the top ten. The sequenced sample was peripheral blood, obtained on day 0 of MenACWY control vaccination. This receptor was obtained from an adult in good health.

In DNA form, the CDR3 reads TGTGCCTGGAGTCGGGACCGAGAGACCCAGTACTTC. Translation gives CAWSRDRETQYF. The V and J genes are TRBV30 and TRBJ2-5; either TRBD1 or TRBD2 may supply D (5 bases each). V was pared by 2 bases and J by 4 bases, with 8 bases between. The CDR3 consists of 12 residues. Germline V gene sequence: CDR1 GTSNPN, CDR2 SVGIG (reference sequence). Based on the CDR3 plus reference TRBV30 and TRBJ2-5, the full variable domain is SQTIHQWPATLVQPVGSPLSLECTVEGTSNPNLYWYRQAAGRGLQLLFYSVGIGQISSEVPQNLSASRPQDRQFILSSKKLLLSDSGFYLCAWSRDRETQYFGPGTRLLVL.